Each of the 22 T cell receptor beta chains below was sequenced from the same sample in a study of CD8 T cells in Susac syndrome. Random hexamers were used to reverse transcribe about 0.45 to 1 ug of RNA. TCRdb analysed the immunoSEQ multiplex PCR reads with MiXCR anew, one entry per CDR3 protein. The table has fewer than 200,000 distinct CDR3 sequences, approximately 93% seen once. The source material was CD4+ T cells from PBMCs. These receptors were collected from a human donor in good health.

CDR3 region: CASSEDQAYYGYTF. The DNA for the CDR3 is TGTGCCAGCAGTGAAGATCAGGCCTACTATGGCTACACCTTC. The chain couples TRBV2 to TRBJ1-2, with D hard to call. Germline lookup yields CDR1 SNHLY and CDR2 FYNNEI. The CDR3 spans 14 residues. Between the trimmed V and J ends, which lost 1 base and 3 bases, there was a span of 9 bases.

This clonotype is a singleton in its sample. The chain carries TRBV6-1 and TRBJ2-1; 8 positions agree with TRBD1. Germline V gene lookup returns CDR1 MNHNS and CDR2 SASEGT. With 1 base clipped from V and 7 bases from J, the junction kept 6 bases outside the gene matches. The CDR3 has 15 amino acids. The CDR3 reads CASSEVPGGWNEQFF. The CDR3 region has the DNA TGTGCCAGCAGTGAAGTCCCAGGGGGCTGGAATGAGCAGTTCTTC.

This chain links TRBV20-1 with TRBJ2-2; no clear D. CDR3 length: 13 residues. From germline, CDR1 is DFQATT and CDR2 SNEGSKA (reference sequence). The CDR3: CSVRRTNTGELFF. The CDR3 DNA follows: TGCAGCGTGCGCAGGACGAACACCGGGGAGCTGTTTTTT.

The chain has TRBV28 and TRBJ2-3; D remains ambiguous. CDR3 size: 14 residues. V shed 2 bases and J shed 5 bases, with 11 bases lying between them. Germline V CDR1 and CDR2: MDHEN, SYDVKM. The CDR3 loop is CASSLKGPLDTQYF. The CDR3, as DNA: TGTGCCAGCAGTTTAAAGGGCCCCCTAGATACGCAGTATTTT.

The chain is built from TRBV5-1 and TRBJ2-2; 9 bases fit TRBD1. The CDR3 is 18 amino acids. The V segment lost 4 bases and the J segment 0 bases; nucleotides outside the gene matches: 10. Germline CDR1 SGHRS, CDR2 YFSETQ. CDR3 nucleotide sequence: TGCGCCAGCAGCCGAACGGGACAGGGACTTTCGAACACCGGGGAGCTGTTTTTT. Encoded protein: CASSRTGQGLSNTGELFF.

A few counts support this clonotype. The gene calls are TRBV5-1 and TRBJ2-5, with 7 bases matching TRBD2. The trim removed 4 bases at V and 3 bases at J, leaving 6 bases unmatched. From germline, CDR1 is SGHRS and CDR2 YFSETQ. This CDR3 has 14 amino acids. The CDR3: CASSGTGGKETQYF. CDR3 nucleotide sequence: TGCGCCAGCAGCGGAACGGGGGGAAAAGAGACCCAGTACTTC.

The chain links TRBV13 to TRBJ2-2; possible D gene TRBD1, 6 bases. V lost 5 bases and J lost 5, with 15 bases in between. Germline assignment: CDR1 PRHDT and CDR2 FYEKMQ (reference sequence). The CDR3 has 15 amino acids. The CDR3 nucleotides are TGTGCCAGCAGCAATAGGGGGAGTCGTACCGGGGAGCTGTTTTTT. Translated: CASSNRGSRTGELFF. The variable domain in full, completed from reference TRBV13 and TRBJ2-2, reads AAGVIQSPRHLIKEKRETATLKCYPIPRHDTVYWYQQGPGQDPQFLISFYEKMQSDKGSIPDRFSAQQFSDYHSELNMSSLELGDSALYFCASSNRGSRTGELFFGEGSRLTVL.

The rearrangement links TRBV5-1 to TRBJ1-3; a possible D gene is TRBD1 (6 bases). The length of the CDR3 is 15 residues. V was pared by 4 bases and J by 4 bases, with 15 bases between. Germline V CDR1 and CDR2: SGHRS, YFSETQ. The CDR3 nucleotides are TGCGCCAGCAGCCCTTCCCCAGGGGACGGAAACACCATATATTTT. It codes for CASSPSPGDGNTIYF.

The chain links TRBV12-3 or TRBV12-4 to TRBJ1-2; D gene uncertain. This CDR3 region has 10 residues. The V end was cut by 7 bases, the J end by 8 bases, with 8 bases between. In DNA form, the CDR3 reads TGTGCCAGCACCTTAGGGGGCTACACCTTC. Protein: CASTLGGYTF.

J is TRBJ2-7 and V is TRBV12-3 or TRBV12-4; the D gene is possibly TRBD1 (6 bases). Trimming cost V 4 bases and J 1 base, with 11 bases left between them. The CDR3 extends over 14 amino acids. The DNA of the CDR3 is TGTGCCAGCAGTTCTCAGACAGGATCCTACGAGCAGTACTTC. Amino acid sequence: CASSSQTGSYEQYF.

The chain's CDR3 is CASSETANTGELFF. The CDR3, as DNA: TGCGCCAGTTCAGAGACCGCGAACACCGGGGAGCTGTTTTTT. V is TRBV5-1 and J is TRBJ2-2; D unclear. Trimming pared 8 bases from V and 0 bases from J, leaving 11 bases between. The CDR3 runs to 14 residues. From germline, CDR1 is SGHRS and CDR2 YFSETQ.

The genes are TRBV20-1 and TRBJ2-7; possibly TRBD2 for D (6 bases). V lost 5 bases to trimming and J lost 6 bases, with 11 bases between them. This CDR3 comprises 11 residues. Germline V CDR1 and CDR2: DFQATT, SNEGSKA (reference sequence). DNA for the CDR3: TGCAGTGCTCCCTTGGGAGGCGAGCAGTACGTC. Translating it yields CSAPLGGEQYV.

J is TRBJ2-5 and V is TRBV6-6; the match to TRBD1 covers 7 bases. From germline, CDR1 is MNHNY and CDR2 SVGAGI (reference sequence). The ends lost 2 bases at V and 1 base at J; junction bases unmatched: 4. This CDR3 has 15 residues. Here the CDR3 reads CASSYPTGRQETQYF. Here the CDR3 DNA reads TGTGCCAGCAGTTACCCGACAGGGCGCCAAGAGACCCAGTACTTC.

The rearrangement links TRBV27 to TRBJ2-2; 7 nucleotides align to TRBD1. The CDR3 covers 15 residues. Germline V lookup: CDR1 MNHEY, CDR2 SMNVEV (reference sequence). The J segment lost 4 bases and the V segment lost 2 bases, leaving 4 bases of the junction unmatched. CDR3 loop: CASSLHRGSTGELFF. CDR3 in DNA: TGTGCCAGCAGTTTACACAGGGGTTCCACCGGGGAGCTGTTTTTT.

The chain is built from TRBV29-1 and TRBJ2-2; tentatively, D is TRBD2 (5 bases). Germline CDR1 reads SQVTM; CDR2 reads ANQGSEA. V was trimmed by 3 bases and J by 4 bases, leaving 9 bases between them. The CDR3 contains 13 residues. CDR3 nucleotide sequence: TGCAGCGTTGATGCTGGGAGCACCGGGGAGCTGTTTTTT. It encodes CSVDAGSTGELFF.

The chain recombines TRBV7-9 with TRBJ1-2; 7 nucleotides agree with TRBD1. This CDR3 is 15 amino acids long. Germline V gene lookup returns CDR1 SEHNR and CDR2 FQNEAQ (reference sequence). Trimming took 5 bases from V and 1 from J; bases not matched to a gene: 7. In DNA, the CDR3 is TGTGCCAGCAGCCCCCGGGACAGCATTAACTATGGCTACACCTTC. Translating gives CASSPRDSINYGYTF.

The chain uses TRBV3-1 and TRBJ2-2; 10 bases fit TRBD1. This CDR3 is 13 amino acids long. Trimming removed 7 bases from V and 7 bases from J; junction bases left unmatched: 3. Germline lookup yields CDR1 LGHDT and CDR2 YNNKEL (reference sequence). The CDR3 DNA reads as TGTGCCAGCATGGGACAGGGGAGCGGGGAGCTGTTTTTT. It specifies CASMGQGSGELFF. The variable domain in full, completed from reference TRBV3-1 and TRBJ2-2, reads DTAVSQTPKYLVTQMGNDKSIKCEQNLGHDTMYWYKQDSKKFLKIMFSYNNKELIINETVPNRFSPKSPDKAHLNLHINSLELGDSAVYFCASMGQGSGELFFGEGSRLTVL.

The chain combines TRBV29-1 with TRBJ1-3; 11 bases agree with TRBD1. The CDR3 loop spans 14 amino acids. The germline CDR1 and CDR2 sequences are SQVTM and ANQGSEA. The V segment lost 7 bases and the J segment 4 bases; nucleotides outside the gene matches: 6. Written as DNA, the CDR3 is TGCAGCGCAGGACAGGGGGCGACCGGAAACACCATATATTTT. This sequence encodes CSAGQGATGNTIYF.

The chain joins TRBV28 to TRBJ1-4, with D unclear. Trimming removed 5 bases at V and 3 bases at J, with 4 bases between. CDR1 and CDR2 from the germline V gene are MDHEN and SYDVKM. This CDR3 is built from 12 residues. The CDR3 coding sequence is TGTGCCAGCAGTCGGCCTAATGAAAAACTGTTTTTT. Protein sequence: CASSRPNEKLFF.

The chain is built from TRBV5-4 and TRBJ1-6; possible D gene TRBD1, 6 bases. This CDR3 contains 15 residues. V dropped 3 bases and J dropped 3 bases, with 10 bases sitting between them. CDR1 is SGHNT, CDR2 YYREEE, per germline (reference sequence). As DNA, the CDR3 is TGTGCCAGCAGCTCCCAGGGGAACTATAATTCACCCCTCCACTTT. It translates to CASSSQGNYNSPLHF.

About this clonotype itself: Germline is not matched at one junction end, which may reflect a read error. CDR3 in amino acids: CASSPGLAGPGGETQYF. Here the CDR3 DNA reads TGTGCCAGCAGCCCGGGACTAGCGGGACCTGGTGGGGAGACCCAGTACTTT. The V and J genes are TRBV7-9 and TRBJ2-5, with 13 bases aligning to TRBD2. Germline CDR1 and CDR2: SEHNR and FQNEAQ (reference sequence). The CDR3 runs to 17 residues.

The V call is TRBV29-1, the J call TRBJ2-7; 8 nucleotides agree with TRBD1. With V trimmed by 3 bases and J by 6 bases, 10 bases remained unmatched. From germline, CDR1 is SQVTM and CDR2 ANQGSEA. The CDR3 contains 14 residues. CDR3 sequence (DNA): TGCAGCGTTGATTCCGGACAGGGTCATGGCGAGCAGTACTTC. It is translated as CSVDSGQGHGEQYF.